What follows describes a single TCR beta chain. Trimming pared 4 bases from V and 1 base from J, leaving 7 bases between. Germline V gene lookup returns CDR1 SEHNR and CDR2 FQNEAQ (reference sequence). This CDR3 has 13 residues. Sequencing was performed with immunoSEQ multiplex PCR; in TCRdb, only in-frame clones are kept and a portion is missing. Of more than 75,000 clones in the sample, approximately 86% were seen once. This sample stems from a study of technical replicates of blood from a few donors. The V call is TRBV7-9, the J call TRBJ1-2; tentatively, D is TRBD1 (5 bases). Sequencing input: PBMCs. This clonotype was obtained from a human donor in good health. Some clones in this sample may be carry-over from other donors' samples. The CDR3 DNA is TGTGCCAGCAGCTACGACAGTAACTATGGCTACACCTTC. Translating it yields CASSYDSNYGYTF. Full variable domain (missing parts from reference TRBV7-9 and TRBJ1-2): DTGVSQNPRHKITKRGQNVTFRCDPISEHNRLYWYRQTLGQGPEFLTYFQNEAQLEKSRLLSDRFSAERPKGSFSTLEIQRTEQGDSAMYLCASSYDSNYGYTFGSGTRLTVV.